Described below is a single T cell receptor beta chain sequence and its context. Its antigen is not identified. V lost 2 bases to trimming and J lost 0 bases, with 8 bases between them. The CDR3 is 14 amino acids. Germline V gene sequence: CDR1 SGHDT, CDR2 YYEEEE. The entry originates in a study of cytomegalovirus exposure and HLA in healthy donors. Across the study: In a later analysis, it was reported that the approximately 110 validation repertoires had been produced on the same platform as the 670 or so repertoires belonging to the first cohort. The study, taken as a whole, reports: CMV antigen specificity of a few CMV-associated chains was confirmed in vitro. A later analysis found first-cohort TCR clusters tended to co-occur in the 90 to 150 validation repertoires.

The donors were in the approximately 120-subject validation cohort, distinct from the roughly 670-subject first cohort. TCRdb's table, derived via immunoSEQ multiplex PCR, lists solely in-frame clones and lacks some. The sample consists of about 56,000 clones, around nine tenths of them appearing once. The chain recombines TRBV5-6 with TRBJ1-2, with a weak D call TRBD1 (5 bases). Sequences were obtained from PBMCs. This receptor was identified in a man between 18 and 35 years old in good health and CMV-seronegative. The CDR3 sequence: CASSLYRSNYGYTF. The CDR3 nucleotides read TGTGCCAGCAGCTTATACAGGTCTAACTATGGCTACACCTTC.